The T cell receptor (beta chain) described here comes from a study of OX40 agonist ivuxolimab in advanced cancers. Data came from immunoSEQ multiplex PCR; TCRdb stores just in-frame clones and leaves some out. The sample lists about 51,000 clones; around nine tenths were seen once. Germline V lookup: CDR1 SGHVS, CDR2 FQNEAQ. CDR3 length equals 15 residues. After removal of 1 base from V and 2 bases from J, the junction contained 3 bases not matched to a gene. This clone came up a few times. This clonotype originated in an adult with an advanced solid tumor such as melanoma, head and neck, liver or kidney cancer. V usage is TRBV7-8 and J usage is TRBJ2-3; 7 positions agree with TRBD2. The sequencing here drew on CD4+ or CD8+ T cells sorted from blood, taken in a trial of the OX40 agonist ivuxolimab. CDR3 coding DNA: TGTGCCAGCAGCTTAGTTACTAGCGCCACAGATACGCAGTATTTT. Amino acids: CASSLVTSATDTQYF. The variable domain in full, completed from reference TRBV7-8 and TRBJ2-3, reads GAGVSQSPRYKVAKRGQDVALRCDPISGHVSLFWYQQALGQGPEFLTYFQNEAQLDKSGLPSDRFFAERPEGSVSTLKIQRTQQEDSAVYLCASSLVTSATDTQYFGPGTRLTVL.